This T cell receptor beta chain appears in the sequencing data of a study of shared clonotypes between healthy human individuals (dated by TCRdb to 2018 to 2020). Background for the entire study: Two women and three men aged 18 to 49 years were included in the cohort. For each donor, three plates each were used for CD4 naive and CD4 memory, two plates were used for CD8 naive, and one plate was used for CD8 memory. Blood TCR repertoires of roughly 5 healthy adults were deeply sequenced to estimate repertoire size and the extent of clonotype sharing between individuals. To increase sequencing depth and limit assay-specific biases, TCR repertoire library preparation and sequencing were carried out by different laboratories using diverse techniques. Leukapheresis yielded between about 0.94 and 8.9 billion PBMCs per donor. The research as a whole found: Pairwise subsampling led to the expectation that sequencing depth would affect the degree of clonotype sharing among donors. Across a handful of donors, approximately 5% of naive CD4, 3% to 3.5% of naive CD8, about 2% of memory CD4, and over 0.35% of memory CD8 clonotypes were shared. Even with the large sequencing depth, rarefaction of the sorted-subset datasets indicated that sequencing was incomplete. Only blood was sampled, and tissue TCR repertoires likely differ from those in blood. The genetic and exposure-history diversity represented was limited by the small number of donors. Compared with non-shared clonotypes, the clonotypes found in all four sorted-subset donors had higher generation probabilities. Naive subsets generally had larger estimated clonotype richness than memory subsets.

Using the deep immunoSEQ assay, TCR CDR3 regions were amplified from genomic DNA by multiplex PCR. For each cell subset, the extracted genomic DNA was distributed evenly across all wells of several immunoSEQ 96-well plates, and each plate served as one replicate. For sorted subsets, roughly 200 ng of genomic DNA, equivalent to tens of thousands of T cell genomes, went into each replicate PCR. Purified libraries were measured with a Qubit 3.0 fluorometer, size-checked on a Bioanalyzer 2100, and measured again with the KAPA Library Quantification kit. Each immunoSEQ 96-well plate was sequenced on its own single-read 150-cycle Illumina NextSeq 550 flow cell. Turning to the authors' computational methods: Because the immunoSEQ output included only junctional sequences and no quality scores, the filtering could not be the same as the filtering used for full-length reads. To assign V/J genes and CDR3, sequences were annotated against IMGT germline references using PyIR, a Python wrapper for IgBLAST v1.9. Reads were filtered out if the reads had weak V/J assignments (E-value above 1e-6), no CDR3, stop codons, out-of-frame junctions, or ambiguous translated residues. V3J clonotypes were defined by identical inferred V gene, J gene, and CDR3 amino acid sequence. To compute the percentage overlap between repertoires, the number of shared unique clonotypes was divided by the size of the smaller repertoire. Repertoire richness was assessed with RTK rarefaction, the Chao1 estimator, and Recon v2.1 estimates of unobserved clonotypes. For all TCRbeta clonotypes obtained by the gDNA method from a handful of donors, generation probabilities were computed with OLGA. TCRdb provides this immuneACCESS table in a form limited to in-frame rearrangements. Some clones are lacking; in checked studies, under half of them reflect an unresolved V gene, and why the rest are absent is not known. V and J calls and clone size are given by that table; D and trimming were obtained from the DNA. The sample records 2 million to 2.5 million clones, 80% to 95% of which are singletons. The ten biggest clones cover 0.35% to 0.45% of the sample.

CDR1 and CDR2, per the germline V gene, are MGHDK and SYGVNS. The CDR3 starts with the cysteine, ends with the phenylalanine, and has 15 residues. CDR3 DNA is the only sequence kept; it has 45 bases, read in frame from the first base. V is cut back by 7 bases and J by 4 bases, with 13 bases in the junction unmatched. Healthy HIV-negative adults with no recently reported acute infections or vaccinations were included as donors. Only Caucasian adults living in Nashville, Tennessee, USA were represented among the donors. Magnetic negative selection was used to enrich CD4+ T cells, after which naive cells were positively selected on CD45RA and the negative fraction became the memory subset. Blood was collected by leukapheresis, and PBMCs were isolated by Ficoll-Histopaque density gradient centrifugation and then cryopreserved in liquid nitrogen vapor phase. Purity and quantity of every magnetically sorted T cell population were checked by analytical flow cytometry. Genomic DNA was isolated from each sorted fraction and quantified by UV absorbance on a Nanodrop 2000c.

To note about this clone: Its antigen has not been determined. No base quality information exists; no much larger clone differs at one position.

This sequence uses TRBV25-1 and TRBJ2-7; 7 bases in the middle match TRBD1. Source material: naive CD4+ T cells from PBMCs. Read against the paper, the sample's cell subset or site label means: CD45RA+ positively selected. This receptor was obtained from a man aged 18 to 30 in good health. Some clones in this sample may be carry-over from other donors' samples. Here the CDR3 is given as CASTRSDRRGYEQYF. The nucleotides read TGTGCCAGCACTCGATCGGACAGGAGAGGATACGAGCAGTACTTC.